The 24 T cell receptor beta chains reported below all come from one sample, sequenced in a study of cytomegalovirus exposure and HLA in healthy donors. A multiplex PCR was run with 60 Vbeta primers and 13 Jbeta primers. Profiling relied on immunoSEQ multiplex PCR, and the TCRdb table lists in-frame clones only, not all of them. This sample carries about 120,000 clones, about 76% of them seen once, and the ten largest clones take 30%. Sequenced input: PBMCs. These receptors all stem from a man between 60 and 70 years old in good health and CMV-seropositive.

This chain links TRBV28 with TRBJ1-4, with D unclear. V shed 6 bases and J shed 7 bases, with 9 bases lying between them. The CDR3 runs to 12 residues. The germline V gene has CDR1 MDHEN and CDR2 SYDVKM. CDR3 in DNA: TGTGCCAGCAGGCGTAGTTCTGAAAAACTGTTTTTT. It is translated as CASRRSSEKLFF.

To note about this clone: A junction end diverges from the germline sequence, so it may reflect a read error. The V call is TRBV28, the J call TRBJ1-4, with TRBD1 matching over 10 bases. This CDR3 contains 18 residues. Germline V CDR1 and CDR2: MDHEN, SYDVKM. The DNA of the CDR3 is TGTGCCAGCAGTTTAAGGACAGGGGGGTTCGACCCCCATGAAAAACTGCTTTTT. Translating it yields CASSLRTGGFDPHEKLLF.

This clone was detected a few times. This sequence joins TRBV28 and TRBJ1-1; 8 bases line up with TRBD1. The CDR3 covers 15 residues. Germline assignment: CDR1 MDHEN and CDR2 SYDVKM. CDR3 protein: CALGVAWQGASEAFF. CDR3 nucleotides: TGTGCGCTAGGAGTGGCCTGGCAGGGGGCCTCTGAAGCTTTCTTT.

The rearrangement links TRBV6-4 to TRBJ2-1; 9 bases are shared with TRBD1. CDR1 and CDR2 from the germline V gene are MRHNA and SNTAGT. There are 14 residues in the CDR3. V lost 6 bases, J lost 9 bases, and 9 bases stayed unmatched. The CDR3, as DNA: TGTGCCAGCAGGCCCGCGACAGGGGGTGGTGAGCAGTTCTTC. This encodes CASRPATGGGEQFF.

This clone was seen a few times. V gene TRBV6-1 combines with J gene TRBJ1-2; D possibly corresponds to TRBD1 (5 bases). Germline assignment: CDR1 MNHNS and CDR2 SASEGT. V was cut by 0 bases and J by 2 bases, with 10 bases left in between. CDR3 length: 15 amino acids. The CDR3 DNA is TGTGCCAGCAGTGAAGCGGGGGGGGAGAACTATGGCTACACCTTC. The encoded protein is CASSEAGGENYGYTF.

This sequence joins TRBV10-3 and TRBJ2-2; 7 nucleotides match TRBD2. The CDR3 has 14 residues. V dropped 4 bases and J dropped 2; count of bases not matched to a gene: 1. Looked up from germline, CDR1 is ENHRY and CDR2 is SYGVKD. This CDR3 reads CAISAGGNTGELFF. CDR3 sequence (DNA): TGTGCCATCAGTGCGGGAGGAAACACCGGGGAGCTGTTTTTT.

The chain joins TRBV11-2 to TRBJ1-1; unclear D gene. This CDR3 region has 15 residues. CDR1 SGHAT and CDR2 FQNNGV come from the germline V gene. Between the trimmed V and J ends, which lost 2 bases and 5 bases, there was a span of 15 bases. Here the CDR3 DNA reads TGTGCCAGCAGCTTACGACCTGAATCGCGGACTGAAGCTTTCTTT. It codes for CASSLRPESRTEAFF. The entire variable domain, with the rest obtained from reference TRBV11-2 and TRBJ1-1, is as follows: EAGVAQSPRYKIIEKRQSVAFWCNPISGHATLYWYQQILGQGPKLLIQFQNNGVVDDSQLPKDRFSAERLKGVDSTLKIQPAKLEDSAVYLCASSLRPESRTEAFFGQGTRLTVV.

The genes are TRBV2 and TRBJ2-3, with 9 bases identical to TRBD1. Trimming removed 4 bases from V and 4 bases from J; junction bases left unmatched: 0. This CDR3 has 13 residues. CDR1 is SNHLY, CDR2 FYNNEI, per germline. The CDR3 sequence: CASSGQGADTQYF. In nucleotides, the CDR3 is TGTGCCAGCAGTGGACAGGGGGCAGATACGCAGTATTTT.

The gene calls are TRBV7-6 and TRBJ2-7, with 9 bases that match TRBD1. This CDR3 has 14 residues. Unmatched junction bases numbered 4, after V lost 0 bases and J lost 7 bases. CDR1 and CDR2 from the germline V gene are SGHVS and FNYEAQ. CDR3 nucleotide sequence: TGTGCCAGCAGCTTAGCGGGACAGGGCGGGGAGCAGTACTTC. Translation gives CASSLAGQGGEQYF.

This rearrangement joins TRBV5-1 to TRBJ2-1; possibly TRBD2 for D (6 bases). CDR1 is SGHRS and CDR2 is YFSETQ in the germline V gene. The CDR3 has 14 residues. V lost 1 base and J 9 bases, leaving 14 bases between the germline ends. CDR3 sequence reads: CASSLQGEDREQFF. The CDR3 nucleotides read TGCGCCAGCAGCTTGCAAGGGGAGGATCGTGAGCAGTTCTTC.

This chain connects TRBV5-4 to TRBJ1-6; TRBD1 is a possible D gene (6 bases). Germline lookup yields CDR1 SGHNT and CDR2 YYREEE (reference sequence). The V end lost 4 bases, the J end lost 4 bases, and 15 bases lay between the germline ends. The CDR3 is made up of 16 amino acids. The CDR3 sequence is CASSPPGGPYNSPLHF. Here the CDR3 DNA reads TGTGCCAGCAGCCCACCCGGGGGGCCTTATAATTCACCCCTCCACTTT.

Here the CDR3 reads CASSPGVGADTQYF. DNA of the CDR3: TGTGCCAGCAGCCCGGGAGTAGGGGCAGATACGCAGTATTTT. The chain couples TRBV11-3 to TRBJ2-3; the D gene is possibly TRBD2 (6 bases). Germline V gene sequence: CDR1 SGHNT, CDR2 YENEEA. Trimming stripped 5 bases from V and 4 bases from J, with 13 bases between. CDR3 length: 14 residues.

As DNA, the CDR3 is TGTGCCAGCAGCCAAGATCGAGGGCAGTATTACACTGAAGCTTTCTTT. Encoded protein: CASSQDRGQYYTEAFF. The chain joins TRBV14 to TRBJ1-1, with unresolved D. Germline values: CDR1 SGHDN, CDR2 FVKESK. V lost 0 bases and J lost 3, with 14 bases in between. The CDR3 sequence is 16 residues long.

The chain employs TRBV5-6 and TRBJ2-7; 11 bases line up with TRBD1. CDR3 length: 18 amino acids. The J segment lost 6 bases and the V segment lost 2 bases, leaving 16 bases of the junction unmatched. Looked up from germline, CDR1 is SGHDT and CDR2 is YYEEEE. The CDR3 region has the DNA TGTGCCAGCAGCTTCTCCTTAAGCTCGGACAGGGGGCGAGGCGAGCAGTACTTC. Protein product: CASSFSLSSDRGRGEQYF.

This clone has a handful of counts. The chain recombines TRBV7-2 with TRBJ2-1, with 7 bases lining up with TRBD1. Trimming at V came to 2 bases and at J to 9 bases, leaving 10 bases not matched to a gene. The CDR3 is 15 amino acids. The germline V gene has CDR1 SGHTA and CDR2 FQGNSA. The CDR3 loop reads CASSLRRQGLPEQFF. The CDR3 bases are TGTGCCAGCAGCTTAAGAAGACAGGGTCTTCCTGAGCAGTTCTTC.

The J gene is TRBJ1-5, the V gene TRBV19, with TRBD1 matching over 8 bases. Germline V gene data show CDR1 as LNHDA and CDR2 as SQIVND (reference sequence). J lost 4 bases, V lost 6 bases, and 2 bases had no gene match. The CDR3 totals 13 residues. The DNA for the CDR3 is TGTGCCAGTAGGGGACAGGCGAATCAGCCCCAGCATTTT. Its translation: CASRGQANQPQHF. The full variable domain, with the rest looked up from reference TRBV19 and TRBJ1-5, is DGGITQSPKYLFRKEGQNVTLSCEQNLNHDAMYWYRQDPGQGLRLIYYSQIVNDFQKGDIAEGYSVSREKKESFPLTVTSAQKNPTAFYLCASRGQANQPQHFGDGTRLSIL.

Details on this clone: Sequence at one end of the junction differs from germline and may be a read error. The V and J genes are TRBV7-9 and TRBJ1-1; D is perhaps TRBD1 (5 bases). The germline V gene encodes CDR1 SEHNR and CDR2 FQNEAQ (reference sequence). CDR3 length: 16 residues. CDR3 nucleotides: TGTTCCAGCAGCCACCGCCAACGGGGGATGAACACTGAAGCTTTCTTT. Protein product: CSSSHRQRGMNTEAFF.

In the case of this clone: At one of its ends the junction is not consistent with the germline gene, which may arise from a read error. Other DNA sequences in this specimen translate into the identical CDR3. J is TRBJ2-5 and V is TRBV7-3; 8 bases match TRBD2. Per the germline V gene, CDR1 is SGHTA and CDR2 is FQGTGA. The CDR3 is made up of 15 amino acids. The CDR3 is CASSPSGSRQETQYF. DNA of the CDR3: TGTGCCAGCAGCCCTAGCGGGTCCCGCCAAGAGACTCAGTACTTC.

The chain has TRBV5-1 and TRBJ1-2; TRBD1 aligns across 9 bases. Germline loops: CDR1 SGHRS, CDR2 YFSETQ. This CDR3 contains 14 residues. The junction had 8 bases not matched to a gene; V was cut back by 4 bases and J by 7 bases. In nucleotides, the CDR3 is TGCGCCAGCAGCACGGGACAGGGAGCGAGTGGCTACACCTTC. Amino acid sequence: CASSTGQGASGYTF.

This clone has a single count. The genes are TRBV5-1 and TRBJ2-3; 9 bases are a match to TRBD1. Germline lookup yields CDR1 SGHRS and CDR2 YFSETQ. Germline trimming cut 4 bases from V and 3 bases from J; bases unmatched to any gene: 3. The CDR3 runs 14 residues. The chain's CDR3 is CASSIGQGTDTQYF. The CDR3 DNA sequence: TGCGCCAGCAGCATCGGACAGGGGACAGATACGCAGTATTTT.

The chain is built from TRBV5-1 and TRBJ2-3; D gene ambiguous. The V and J ends lost 5 bases and 1 base respectively, with 14 bases between them. Per the germline V gene, CDR1 is SGHRS and CDR2 is YFSETQ. This CDR3 is built from 15 residues. The CDR3 spells CASSGSRPGTDTQYF. CDR3 DNA sequence: TGCGCCAGCAGTGGGTCTAGGCCGGGCACAGATACGCAGTATTTT. The full variable domain, with the rest looked up from reference TRBV5-1 and TRBJ2-3, is KAGVTQTPRYLIKTRGQQVTLSCSPISGHRSVSWYQQTPGQGLQFLFEYFSETQRNKGNFPGRFSGRQFSNSRSEMNVSTLELGDSALYLCASSGSRPGTDTQYFGPGTRLTVL.

The chain uses TRBV4-1 and TRBJ2-3; TRBD1 matches at 8 bases. This CDR3 contains 19 residues. The trim removed 0 bases at V and 0 bases at J, leaving 11 bases unmatched. Germline V gene data show CDR1 as MGHRA and CDR2 as YSYEKL. The DNA of the CDR3 is TGCGCCAGCAGCCAAGAGGAGGGTAGGACAGGGACTAGCACAGATACGCAGTATTTT. The encoded protein is CASSQEEGRTGTSTDTQYF.

V usage is TRBV12-5 and J usage is TRBJ2-1, with 8 nucleotides matching TRBD2. The CDR3 is made up of 14 amino acids. Germline V gives CDR1 LGHNT, CDR2 FRNRAP. V dropped 6 bases and J dropped 5; count of bases not matched to a gene: 6. Here the CDR3 reads CASGSGGAHNEQFF. CDR3 in DNA: TGTGCTAGTGGCTCCGGGGGGGCCCACAATGAGCAGTTCTTC.

This clone was detected only a few times. The chain joins TRBV5-1 to TRBJ2-1, with 12 nucleotides matching TRBD2. CDR3 length: 15 amino acids. The V gene's germline CDR1 is SGHRS and CDR2 YFSETQ. V shed 4 bases and J 5 bases; nucleotides not matched to a gene: 4. CDR3 in amino acids: CASSGLAGGDNEQFF. Here the CDR3 DNA reads TGCGCCAGCAGCGGGCTAGCGGGAGGGGACAATGAGCAGTTCTTC.